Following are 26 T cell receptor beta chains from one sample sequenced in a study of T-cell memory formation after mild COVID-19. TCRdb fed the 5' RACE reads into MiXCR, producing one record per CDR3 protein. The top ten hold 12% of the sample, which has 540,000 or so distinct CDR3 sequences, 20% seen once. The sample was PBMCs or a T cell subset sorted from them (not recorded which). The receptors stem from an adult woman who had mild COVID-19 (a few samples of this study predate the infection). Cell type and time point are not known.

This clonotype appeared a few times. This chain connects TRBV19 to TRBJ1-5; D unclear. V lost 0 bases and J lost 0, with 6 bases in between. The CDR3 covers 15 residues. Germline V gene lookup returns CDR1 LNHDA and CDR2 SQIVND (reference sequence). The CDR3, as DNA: TGTGCCAGTAGTATAGATCCCTATAGCAATCAGCCCCAGCATTTT. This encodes CASSIDPYSNQPQHF.

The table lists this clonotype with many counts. CDR3 nucleotide sequence: TGCGCCAGCAGCTGGCGGGACAGGGTCGACAAGACCCAGTACTTC. It yields the protein CASSWRDRVDKTQYF. The V gene is TRBV5-1, the J gene TRBJ2-5; 9 bases align to TRBD1. CDR3 length equals 15 residues. With V trimmed by 3 bases and J by 6 bases, 9 bases remained unmatched. Germline CDR1 SGHRS, CDR2 YFSETQ.

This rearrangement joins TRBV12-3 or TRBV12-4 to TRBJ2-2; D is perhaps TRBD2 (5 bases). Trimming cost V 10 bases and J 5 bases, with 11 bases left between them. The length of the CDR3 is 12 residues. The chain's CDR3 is CATRGWTGELFF. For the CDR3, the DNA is TGTGCCACCCGGGGTTGGACCGGGGAGCTGTTTTTT.

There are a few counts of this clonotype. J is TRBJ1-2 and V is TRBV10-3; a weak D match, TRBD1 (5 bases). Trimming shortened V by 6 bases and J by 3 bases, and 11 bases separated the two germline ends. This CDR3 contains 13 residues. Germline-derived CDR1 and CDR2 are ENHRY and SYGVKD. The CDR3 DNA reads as TGTGCCATCAGGGCCGGGACTGACTATGGCTACACCTTC. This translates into CAIRAGTDYGYTF.

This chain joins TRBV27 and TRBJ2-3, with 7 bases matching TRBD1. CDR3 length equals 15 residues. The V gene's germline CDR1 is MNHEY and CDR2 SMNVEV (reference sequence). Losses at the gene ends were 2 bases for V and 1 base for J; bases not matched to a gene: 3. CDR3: CASSLEGAGTDTQYF. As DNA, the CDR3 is TGTGCCAGCAGTTTAGAGGGGGCCGGCACAGATACGCAGTATTTT.

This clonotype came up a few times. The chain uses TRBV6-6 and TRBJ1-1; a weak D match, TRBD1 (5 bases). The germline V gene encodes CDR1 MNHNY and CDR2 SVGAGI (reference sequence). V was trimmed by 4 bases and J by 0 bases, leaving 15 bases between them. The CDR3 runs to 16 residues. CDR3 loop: CASSFSPGHLNTEAFF. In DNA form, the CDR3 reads TGTGCCAGCAGTTTTTCCCCCGGACACCTGAACACTGAAGCTTTCTTT.

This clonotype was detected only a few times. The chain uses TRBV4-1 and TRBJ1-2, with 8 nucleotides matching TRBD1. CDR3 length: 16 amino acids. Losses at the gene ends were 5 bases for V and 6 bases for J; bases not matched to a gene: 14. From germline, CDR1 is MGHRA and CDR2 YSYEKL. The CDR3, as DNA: TGCGCCAGCAGCTACAGACCGGGACAGGAGCTGAATGGCTACACCTTC. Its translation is CASSYRPGQELNGYTF.

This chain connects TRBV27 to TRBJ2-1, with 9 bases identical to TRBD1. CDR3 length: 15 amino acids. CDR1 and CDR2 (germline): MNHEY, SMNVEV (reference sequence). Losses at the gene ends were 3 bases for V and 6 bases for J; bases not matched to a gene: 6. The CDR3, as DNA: TGTGCCAGCAGTTTCCGACAGGGGGTAGGCAATGAGCAGTTCTTC. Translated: CASSFRQGVGNEQFF.

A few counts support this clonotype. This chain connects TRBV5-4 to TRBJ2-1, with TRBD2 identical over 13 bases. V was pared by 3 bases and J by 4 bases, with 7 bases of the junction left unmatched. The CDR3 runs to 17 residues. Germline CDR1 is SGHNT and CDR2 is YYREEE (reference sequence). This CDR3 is CASSSGLAGAVYNEQFF. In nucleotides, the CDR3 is TGTGCCAGCAGCTCAGGACTAGCGGGAGCCGTTTACAATGAGCAGTTCTTC.

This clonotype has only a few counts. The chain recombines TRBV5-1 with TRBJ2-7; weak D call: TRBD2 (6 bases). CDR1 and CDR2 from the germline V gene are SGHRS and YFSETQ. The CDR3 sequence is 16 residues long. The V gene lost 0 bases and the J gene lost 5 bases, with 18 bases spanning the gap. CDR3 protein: CASSLGGGEMYDEQYF. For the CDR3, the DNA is TGCGCCAGCAGCTTGGGAGGAGGGGAGATGTACGACGAGCAGTACTTC.

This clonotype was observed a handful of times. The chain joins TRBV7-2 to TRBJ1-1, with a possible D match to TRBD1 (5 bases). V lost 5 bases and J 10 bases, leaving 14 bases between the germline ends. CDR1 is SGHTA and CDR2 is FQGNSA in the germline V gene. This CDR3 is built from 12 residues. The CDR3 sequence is CASSPSRVGAFF. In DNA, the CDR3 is TGTGCCAGCAGCCCCTCCAGGGTTGGAGCTTTCTTT.

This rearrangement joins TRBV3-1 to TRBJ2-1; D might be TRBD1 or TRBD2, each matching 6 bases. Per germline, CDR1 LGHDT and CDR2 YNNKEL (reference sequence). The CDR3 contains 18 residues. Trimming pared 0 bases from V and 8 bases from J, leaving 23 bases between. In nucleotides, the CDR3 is TGTGCCAGCAGCCAAGAGAGAGTTGGAAAGGGGGGTAGGGATGAGCAGTTCTTC. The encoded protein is CASSQERVGKGGRDEQFF.

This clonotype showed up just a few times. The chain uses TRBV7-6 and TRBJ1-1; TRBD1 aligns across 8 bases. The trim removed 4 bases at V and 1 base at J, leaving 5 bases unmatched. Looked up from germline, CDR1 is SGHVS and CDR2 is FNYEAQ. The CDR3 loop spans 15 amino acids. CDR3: CASSSGQGANTEAFF. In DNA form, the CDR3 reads TGTGCCAGCAGCTCTGGGCAGGGGGCGAACACTGAAGCTTTCTTT. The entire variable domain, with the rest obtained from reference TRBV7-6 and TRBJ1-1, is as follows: GAGVSQSPRYKVTKRGQDVALRCDPISGHVSLYWYRQALGQGPEFLTYFNYEAQQDKSGLPNDRFSAERPEGSISTLTIQRTEQRDSAMYRCASSSGQGANTEAFFGQGTRLTVV.

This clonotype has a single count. The CDR3 spells CASSLDQGASNQPQHF. CDR3 DNA: TGTGCCAGCAGCTTAGATCAGGGGGCATCAAATCAGCCCCAGCATTTT. This chain joins TRBV7-9 and TRBJ1-5; 8 nucleotides agree with TRBD1. The CDR3 runs to 16 residues. V shed 1 base, J shed 4 bases, and the junction held 6 bases outside the gene matches. From germline, CDR1 is SEHNR and CDR2 FQNEAQ (reference sequence).

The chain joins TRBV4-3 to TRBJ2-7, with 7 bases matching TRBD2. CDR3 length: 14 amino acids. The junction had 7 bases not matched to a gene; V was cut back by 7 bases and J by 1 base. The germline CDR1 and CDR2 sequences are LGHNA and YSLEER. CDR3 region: CASKRASGSYEQYF. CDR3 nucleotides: TGCGCCAGCAAAAGGGCTAGCGGTTCCTACGAGCAGTACTTC.

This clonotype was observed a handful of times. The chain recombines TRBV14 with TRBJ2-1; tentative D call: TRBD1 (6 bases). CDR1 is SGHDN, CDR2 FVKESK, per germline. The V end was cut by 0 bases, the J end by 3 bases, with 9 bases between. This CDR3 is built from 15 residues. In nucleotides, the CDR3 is TGTGCCAGCAGCCAAGAGCAGGGGATCTACAATGAGCAGTTCTTC. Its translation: CASSQEQGIYNEQFF.

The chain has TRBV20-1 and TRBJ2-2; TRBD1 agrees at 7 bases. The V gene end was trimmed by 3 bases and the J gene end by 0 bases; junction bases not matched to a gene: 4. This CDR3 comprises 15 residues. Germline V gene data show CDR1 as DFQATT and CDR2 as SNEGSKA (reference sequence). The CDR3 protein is CSARPGGSNTGELFF. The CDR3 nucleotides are TGCAGTGCTAGGCCAGGGGGATCGAACACCGGGGAGCTGTTTTTT.

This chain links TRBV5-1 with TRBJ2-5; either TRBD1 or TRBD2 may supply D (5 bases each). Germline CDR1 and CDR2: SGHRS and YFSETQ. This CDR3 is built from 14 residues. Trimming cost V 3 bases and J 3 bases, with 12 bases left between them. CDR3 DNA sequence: TGCGCCAGCAGCTCGGGACGTCGCGAAGAGACCCAGTACTTC. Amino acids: CASSSGRREETQYF.

CDR3 loop: CASSLDPGPNQGGYTF. In nucleotides, the CDR3 is TGTGCCAGCAGCTTGGACCCGGGACCCAACCAGGGGGGCTACACCTTC. V and J are TRBV5-6 and TRBJ1-2, with TRBD1 as a possible D gene (6 bases). V lost 0 bases and J lost 8, with 20 bases in between. CDR1 SGHDT and CDR2 YYEEEE come from the germline V gene. The CDR3 has 16 amino acids. Full variable domain (rest looked up from reference TRBV5-6 and TRBJ1-2): DAGVTQSPTHLIKTRGQQVTLRCSPKSGHDTVSWYQQALGQGPQFIFQYYEEEERQRGNFPDRFSGHQFPNYSSELNVNALLLGDSALYLCASSLDPGPNQGGYTFGSGTRLTVV.

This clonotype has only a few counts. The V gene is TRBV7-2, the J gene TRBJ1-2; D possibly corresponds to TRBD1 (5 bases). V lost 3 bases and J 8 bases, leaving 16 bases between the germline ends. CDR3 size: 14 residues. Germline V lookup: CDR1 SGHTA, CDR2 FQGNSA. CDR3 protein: CASSFAGSGGGYTF. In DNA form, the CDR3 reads TGTGCCAGCAGCTTCGCAGGGTCTGGAGGAGGCTACACCTTC.

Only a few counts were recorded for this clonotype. The DNA of the CDR3 is TGTGCCAGCAGTTACAGTCTGAACAGACTGAACACTGAAGCTTTCTTT. This sequence encodes CASSYSLNRLNTEAFF. This sequence joins TRBV6-5 and TRBJ1-1; no firm D call. Germline values: CDR1 MNHEY, CDR2 SVGAGI. The V end was cut by 2 bases, the J end by 0 bases, with 13 bases between. The CDR3 runs 16 residues.

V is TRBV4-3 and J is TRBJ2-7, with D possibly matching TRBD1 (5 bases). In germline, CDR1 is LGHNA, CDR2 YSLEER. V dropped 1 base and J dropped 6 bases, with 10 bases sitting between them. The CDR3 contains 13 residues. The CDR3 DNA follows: TGCGCCAGCAGCCAAGCGCAGGGCGTCGAGCAGTACTTC. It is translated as CASSQAQGVEQYF.

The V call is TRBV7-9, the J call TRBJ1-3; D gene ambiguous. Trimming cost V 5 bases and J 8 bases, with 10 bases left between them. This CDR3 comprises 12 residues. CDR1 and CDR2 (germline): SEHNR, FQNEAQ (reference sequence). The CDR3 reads CASSLTGDTIYF. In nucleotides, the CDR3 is TGTGCCAGCAGCCTCACCGGGGACACCATATATTTT.

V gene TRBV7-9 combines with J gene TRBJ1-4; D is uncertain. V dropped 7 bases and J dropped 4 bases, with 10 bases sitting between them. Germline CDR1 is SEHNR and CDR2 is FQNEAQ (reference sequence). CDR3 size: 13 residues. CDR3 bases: TGTGCCAGCATTGGAAGTAATAATGAAAAACTGTTTTTT. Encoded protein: CASIGSNNEKLFF.

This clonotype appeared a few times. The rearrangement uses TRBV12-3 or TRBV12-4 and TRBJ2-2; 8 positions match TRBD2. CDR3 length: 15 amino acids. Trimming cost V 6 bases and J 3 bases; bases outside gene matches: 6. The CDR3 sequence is CASSQTGGDTGELFF. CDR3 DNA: TGTGCCAGCAGCCAAACGGGGGGGGACACCGGGGAGCTGTTTTTT.

The CDR3 DNA reads as TGTGCCAGCAGGCTTTCCGCCGGGTTGAACACTGAAGCTTTCTTT. This translates into CASRLSAGLNTEAFF. The chain is built from TRBV3-1 and TRBJ1-1; D uncertain. The germline gives CDR1 LGHDT, CDR2 YNNKEL (reference sequence). This CDR3 region has 15 residues. V dropped 6 bases and J dropped 0 bases, with 14 bases sitting between them.